A single sample gave rise to the 27 T cell receptor beta chains below, sequenced in a study of CD39 and CD103 CD8 tumor-infiltrating T cells. Libraries were prepared by immunoSEQ multiplex PCR; TCRdb keeps only in-frame clonotypes and omits some of them. This sample has about 3,500 clones, with roughly 63% found just once. Sequenced: CD39- CD103- CD8+ T cells sorted from the tumor. Documented subset: CD103-CD39- double-negative CD45RA- CD8 T cells. The receptors originated from a human donor with head and neck squamous cell carcinoma.

Judged by abundance, this clone is large (0.1 to 1%). The chain uses TRBV4-3 and TRBJ1-2, with 9 bases fitting TRBD1. Germline values: CDR1 LGHNA, CDR2 YSLEER. Trimming cost V 4 bases and J 8 bases; bases outside gene matches: 8. There are 14 residues in the CDR3. CDR3 in amino acids: CASSPIQGAAGYTF. CDR3 coding DNA: TGCGCCAGCAGCCCTATACAGGGGGCGGCCGGCTACACCTTC.

This clone rates as large (0.1 to 1%). The chain recombines TRBV5-1 with TRBJ1-3; TRBD1 might be the D (6 bases). V was cut by 5 bases and J by 2 bases, with 8 bases left in between. There are 13 residues in the CDR3. Germline values: CDR1 SGHRS, CDR2 YFSETQ. As DNA, the CDR3 is TGCGCCAGCAGGGACAGCCCTGGAAACACCATATATTTT. As protein: CASRDSPGNTIYF.

CDR3 protein: CASSLAWEEGQGLYTF. DNA of the CDR3: TGTGCCAGCAGCTTAGCATGGGAGGAGGGACAGGGCTTATACACCTTC. This chain connects TRBV7-9 to TRBJ1-2, with 9 bases lining up with TRBD1. The germline CDR1 and CDR2 sequences are SEHNR and FQNEAQ (reference sequence). This CDR3 is 16 amino acids long. V trimming: 0 bases; J trimming: 11 bases; junction bases outside the gene matches: 13. Supplemented by reference TRBV7-9 and TRBJ1-2, the full variable domain reads DTGVSQNPRHKITKRGQNVTFRCDPISEHNRLYWYRQTLGQGPEFLTYFQNEAQLEKSRLLSDRFSAERPKGSFSTLEIQRTEQGDSAMYLCASSLAWEEGQGLYTFGSGTRLTVV.

This chain uses TRBV27 with TRBJ2-7; D possibly corresponds to TRBD1 (5 bases). The V end was cut by 6 bases, the J end by 1 base, with 13 bases between. Germline CDR1 reads MNHEY; CDR2 reads SMNVEV (reference sequence). The length of the CDR3 is 14 residues. CDR3 DNA: TGTGCCAGCAGCCCCAAGGGGTTGTCCTACGAGCAGTACTTC. It yields the protein CASSPKGLSYEQYF.

This clone showed up just a few times. The gene calls are TRBV29-1 and TRBJ1-2; 7 bases map to TRBD1. This CDR3 has 13 amino acids. CDR1 is SQVTM, CDR2 ANQGSEA, per germline. After removal of 4 bases from V and 3 bases from J, the junction contained 5 bases not matched to a gene. Written as DNA, the CDR3 is TGCAGCGTTGGAGGGGGCACGGACTATGGCTACACCTTC. Translation: CSVGGGTDYGYTF.

The gene calls are TRBV28 and TRBJ1-1; D unclear. The CDR3 contains 15 residues. The germline V and J ends were trimmed by 6 bases and 1 base, with 15 bases remaining between them. Germline lookup yields CDR1 MDHEN and CDR2 SYDVKM. CDR3 region: CASSPPGRGNTEAFF. CDR3 DNA: TGTGCCAGCAGCCCTCCCGGACGGGGGAACACTGAAGCTTTCTTT.

This clone was seen only once. The genes are TRBV7-9 and TRBJ2-7; no definite D call. Germline lookup yields CDR1 SEHNR and CDR2 FQNEAQ (reference sequence). V lost 4 bases and J lost 0, with 7 bases in between. The CDR3 has 13 amino acids. The CDR3 DNA sequence: TGTGCCAGCAGCTCTCAGAGCTCCTACGAGCAGTACTTC. Its protein product is CASSSQSSYEQYF.

The genes are TRBV9 and TRBJ1-2, with D possibly TRBD1 on 6 matching bases. CDR3 size: 15 residues. CDR1 is SGDLS and CDR2 is YYNGEE in the germline V gene. V lost 3 bases to trimming and J lost 5 bases, with 17 bases between them. In nucleotides, the CDR3 is TGTGCCAGCAGCGCCAGACAGGATGAACCTTATGGCTACACCTTC. It is translated as CASSARQDEPYGYTF. Filled out from reference TRBV9 and TRBJ1-2, the complete variable domain reads DSGVTQTPKHLITATGQRVTLRCSPRSGDLSVYWYQQSLDQGLQFLIQYYNGEERAKGNILERFSAQQFPDLHSELNLSSLELGDSALYFCASSARQDEPYGYTFGSGTRLTVV.

The V gene is TRBV18, the J gene TRBJ2-3; D not resolved. The CDR3 length is 13 residues. Trimming stripped 3 bases from V and 4 bases from J, with 8 bases between. Germline V gene lookup returns CDR1 KGHSH and CDR2 LQKENI. DNA of the CDR3: TGTGCCAGCTCACCGGCAACCGCAGATACGCAGTATTTT. Translation: CASSPATADTQYF.

By proportion, this clone is large. The rearrangement joins TRBV4-1 to TRBJ1-1; weak D call: TRBD1 (5 bases). CDR1 MGHRA and CDR2 YSYEKL come from the germline V gene. Trimming cost V 2 bases and J 3 bases, with 16 bases left between them. This CDR3 has 16 residues. In DNA, the CDR3 is TGCGCCAGCAGCCAAACTCCAGGGCGAAGGGACACTGAAGCTTTCTTT. It translates to CASSQTPGRRDTEAFF.

The table lists this clone with a few counts. The chain uses TRBV7-6 and TRBJ2-3, with D perhaps TRBD2 (6 bases). The CDR3 covers 14 residues. V shed 0 bases and J shed 5 bases, with 9 bases lying between them. The germline V gene encodes CDR1 SGHVS and CDR2 FNYEAQ. The CDR3 reads CASSLAGGVDTQYF. CDR3 DNA sequence: TGTGCCAGCAGCTTAGCGGGGGGTGTAGATACGCAGTATTTT.

V is TRBV7-8 and J is TRBJ2-3; tentative D call: TRBD2 (5 bases). Trimming left V 3 bases short and J 5 bases short, with 12 bases between. Germline lookup yields CDR1 SGHVS and CDR2 FQNEAQ. The CDR3 contains 14 residues. CDR3 sequence (DNA): TGTGCCAGCAGCTTTCTAGAACGGGGAGATACGCAGTATTTT. This encodes CASSFLERGDTQYF.

This chain's CDR3 is CASSLDRDGGSTDTQYF. As DNA, the CDR3 is TGTGCCAGCAGCTTAGATCGGGACGGGGGGAGCACAGATACGCAGTATTTT. This chain links TRBV7-6 with TRBJ2-3; 7 bases line up with TRBD2. Germline V CDR1 and CDR2: SGHVS, FNYEAQ. The J segment lost 0 bases and the V segment lost 1 base, leaving 7 bases of the junction unmatched. CDR3 length: 17 amino acids. Full variable domain (rest looked up from reference TRBV7-6 and TRBJ2-3): GAGVSQSPRYKVTKRGQDVALRCDPISGHVSLYWYRQALGQGPEFLTYFNYEAQQDKSGLPNDRFSAERPEGSISTLTIQRTEQRDSAMYRCASSLDRDGGSTDTQYFGPGTRLTVL.

The V call is TRBV11-2, the J call TRBJ2-2; D tentatively reads TRBD1 or TRBD2 (5 bases each). The CDR3 has 14 amino acids. With 3 bases removed from V and 3 bases from J, the gap between germline ends came to 8 bases. Germline V gene data show CDR1 as SGHAT and CDR2 as FQNNGV. The CDR3 nucleotides are TGTGCCAGCAGCTTTCAGGGAGACACCGGGGAGCTGTTTTTT. This gives the protein CASSFQGDTGELFF.

This clone was recorded a few times. This sequence joins TRBV5-6 and TRBJ2-7; D gene uncertain. Deletions cut 0 bases from V and 3 bases from J, with 13 bases between. This CDR3 comprises 15 residues. Germline V gives CDR1 SGHDT, CDR2 YYEEEE. The CDR3 spells CASSLGNIPRYEQYF. Here the CDR3 DNA reads TGTGCCAGCAGCTTGGGCAACATCCCCCGCTACGAGCAGTACTTC.

The chain links TRBV27 to TRBJ1-2; TRBD1 matches 9 bases. J lost 4 bases, V lost 5 bases, and 5 bases had no gene match. CDR1 MNHEY and CDR2 SMNVEV come from the germline V gene (reference sequence). The CDR3 runs to 14 residues. CDR3 loop: CASSATGGLYGYTF. In DNA form, the CDR3 reads TGTGCCAGCAGTGCGACAGGGGGTCTCTATGGCTACACCTTC.

The rearrangement links TRBV9 to TRBJ2-3, with 13 bases identical to TRBD2. From germline, CDR1 is SGDLS and CDR2 YYNGEE. The CDR3 covers 16 residues. Trimming cost V 0 bases and J 7 bases; bases outside gene matches: 5. The DNA for the CDR3 is TGTGCCAGCAGCGTAGCTACTAGCGGGGGGGCAAATACGCAGTATTTT. Translation: CASSVATSGGANTQYF.

The gene calls are TRBV6-1 and TRBJ2-7; D is unresolved. Trimming shortened V by 1 base and J by 0 bases, and 10 bases separated the two germline ends. The CDR3 has 15 residues. CDR1 MNHNS and CDR2 SASEGT come from the germline V gene. CDR3 nucleotide sequence: TGTGCCAGCAGTGAAGAAGATAAGAGCTCCTACGAGCAGTACTTC. Translated: CASSEEDKSSYEQYF.

CDR3 in DNA: TGTGCCAGCAACCTGACACCTCAGCAGGGTAACACTGAAGCTTTCTTT. Translated, it gives CASNLTPQQGNTEAFF. The chain joins TRBV6-6 to TRBJ1-1; tentative D call: TRBD1 (5 bases). This CDR3 is built from 16 residues. The germline V and J ends were trimmed by 7 bases and 2 bases, with 20 bases remaining between them. Germline CDR1 is MNHNY and CDR2 is SVGAGI (reference sequence).

V usage is TRBV19 and J usage is TRBJ2-7; D perhaps matches TRBD2 (5 bases). The CDR3 is made up of 15 amino acids. The V gene's germline CDR1 is LNHDA and CDR2 SQIVND (reference sequence). Trimming took 3 bases from V and 1 from J, leaving 13 bases between them. The CDR3 is CASSIGNFGSYEQYF. The CDR3 coding sequence is TGTGCCAGTAGTATCGGGAACTTCGGGTCCTACGAGCAGTACTTC.

The V gene is TRBV11-2, the J gene TRBJ2-7; possibly TRBD1 or TRBD2 for D (6 bases each). Germline loops: CDR1 SGHAT, CDR2 FQNNGV. V gave up 2 bases and J gave up 3 bases, with 14 bases separating them. The CDR3 runs 15 residues. The CDR3 loop reads CASSLSVGGNYEQYF. DNA of the CDR3: TGTGCCAGCAGCTTATCGGTAGGGGGGAACTACGAGCAGTACTTC.

The gene calls are TRBV6-1 and TRBJ2-3, with 8 bases matching TRBD2. V lost 2 bases and J lost 2; bases outside the gene matches: 6. The CDR3 length is 16 residues. Germline CDR1 MNHNS, CDR2 SASEGT. The CDR3 DNA reads as TGTGCCAGCAGTGAAAGGGTAGCGGGATCCACAGATACGCAGTATTTT. Translated, it gives CASSERVAGSTDTQYF.

The chain carries TRBV6-6 and TRBJ1-4, with unresolved D. V lost 0 bases, J lost 8 bases, and 1 base lay in between. From germline, CDR1 is MNHNY and CDR2 SVGAGI (reference sequence). This CDR3 is built from 11 residues. The CDR3 loop reads CASSYSEKLFF. The DNA for the CDR3 is TGTGCCAGCAGTTACTCGGAAAAACTGTTTTTT.

By its share, this clone is medium-sized (0.01 to 0.1%). The chain recombines TRBV4-3 with TRBJ1-6; possible D gene TRBD1, 6 bases. Trimming took 0 bases from V and 6 from J, leaving 27 bases between them. Germline CDR1 is LGHNA and CDR2 is YSLEER. The CDR3 consists of 21 residues. As DNA, the CDR3 is TGCGCCAGCAGCCAAGATCTCAATGGCAGGGGAAGTTTGTTCAGTAATTCACCCCTCCACTTT. Amino acids: CASSQDLNGRGSLFSNSPLHF.

The chain combines TRBV5-1 with TRBJ1-1; D is possibly TRBD1 (5 bases). The V end was cut by 2 bases, the J end by 1 base, with 12 bases between. The CDR3 extends over 15 amino acids. Germline V gene sequence: CDR1 SGHRS, CDR2 YFSETQ. The CDR3, as DNA: TGCGCCAGCAGCTTACGGGGGGGGACGAACACTGAAGCTTTCTTT. This sequence encodes CASSLRGGTNTEAFF.

On this clone: Relative to the germline gene, one junction end is altered; a read error may explain this. The V gene is TRBV5-4, the J gene TRBJ2-7; D gene uncertain. The CDR3 extends over 14 amino acids. Per the germline V gene, CDR1 is SGHNT and CDR2 is YYREEE (reference sequence). Here the CDR3 DNA reads TGCGCCAGCAGCCAAGATAAGCTCTCCTACGAGCAGTACTTC. Translated, it gives CASSQDKLSYEQYF.

This clone was recorded a few times. The J gene is TRBJ2-2, the V gene TRBV28; D ambiguous. The V end was cut by 4 bases, the J end by 0 bases, with 9 bases between. CDR1 is MDHEN and CDR2 is SYDVKM in the germline V gene. CDR3 size: 15 residues. The CDR3 nucleotides are TGTGCCAGCAGTTCCTTACCAGCGAACACCGGGGAGCTGTTTTTT. This codes for CASSSLPANTGELFF.